These 21 T cell receptor beta chains share one sample of origin, sequenced in a study of T cells in Graves' hyperthyroidism and ophthalmopathy. Amplification yielded TCR beta CDR3 regions, with RNA transcripts as the source. The primer set for the first-round RT-PCR of the TCR CDR3 was HTBI. TCRdb fed the multiplex PCR reads into MiXCR, producing one record per CDR3 protein. The sample carries about half a million distinct CDR3 sequences, 20% recorded once. The sequenced material came from blood. The receptors stem from a man aged 40-50 years with Graves' ophthalmopathy.

This clonotype was counted between two and nine times. J is TRBJ1-1 and V is TRBV5-4; possible D gene TRBD1, 5 bases. The CDR3 length is 14 residues. Trimming removed 0 bases at V and 5 bases at J, with 11 bases between. Germline CDR1 is SGHNT and CDR2 is YYREEE (reference sequence). The CDR3 protein is CASSLGGVRTEAFF. The CDR3 DNA reads TGTGCCAGCAGCTTGGGAGGGGTCAGGACTGAAGCTTTCTTT.

The CDR3 loop is CASSENSYYGYTF. CDR3 nucleotide sequence: TGTGCCAGCAGTGAAAACAGCTACTATGGCTACACCTTC. The chain recombines TRBV6-1 with TRBJ1-2, with D unresolved. With 2 bases removed from V and 3 bases from J, the gap between germline ends came to 7 bases. This CDR3 is built from 13 residues. CDR1 is MNHNS, CDR2 SASEGT, per germline.

This rearrangement joins TRBV6-1 to TRBJ1-2; D gene unclear. This CDR3 has 14 residues. Trimming shortened V by 6 bases and J by 4 bases, and 15 bases separated the two germline ends. Germline V gene lookup returns CDR1 MNHNS and CDR2 SASEGT. The CDR3 bases are TGTGCCAGCAGCCCCTCGGATGGAGTCTATGGCTACACCTTC. Its translation: CASSPSDGVYGYTF.

In its sample, this clonotype was seen many times. J is TRBJ2-7 and V is TRBV2; 7 nucleotides align to TRBD1. CDR1 is SNHLY and CDR2 is FYNNEI in the germline V gene. V was clipped by 8 bases and J by 3 bases; unmatched bases: 10. The length of the CDR3 is 14 residues. The CDR3 DNA sequence: TGTGCCAGCGGGGGACAGACTACTCACTACGAGCAGTACTTC. As protein: CASGGQTTHYEQYF.

In its sample, this clonotype was seen many times. The rearrangement links TRBV12-3 or TRBV12-4 to TRBJ2-3; 10 positions agree with TRBD2. This CDR3 has 14 residues. After removal of 4 bases from V and 6 bases from J, the junction contained 4 bases not matched to a gene. The CDR3 reads CASSSGLAKDTQYF. CDR3 DNA sequence: TGTGCCAGCAGTTCGGGACTAGCGAAGGATACGCAGTATTTT.

Only a few counts were recorded for this clonotype. The chain combines TRBV9 with TRBJ2-7; D uncertain. This CDR3 has 12 residues. The germline V gene has CDR1 SGDLS and CDR2 YYNGEE. The V gene lost 3 bases and the J gene lost 3 bases, with 7 bases spanning the gap. CDR3 in DNA: TGTGCCAGCAGCGGGATCGGCTACGAGCAGTACTTC. Translating gives CASSGIGYEQYF.

In its sample, this clonotype was seen many times. The rearrangement uses TRBV12-3 or TRBV12-4 and TRBJ2-1; 7 positions match TRBD2. The J segment lost 7 bases and the V segment lost 5 bases, leaving 2 bases of the junction unmatched. This CDR3 is 12 amino acids long. In DNA, the CDR3 is TGTGCCAGCAGTGAGGGAGGGAATGAGCAGTTCTTC. Its translation: CASSEGGNEQFF.

The rearrangement uses TRBV5-1 and TRBJ2-7; D not resolved. In germline, CDR1 is SGHRS, CDR2 YFSETQ. The CDR3 length is 14 residues. Trimming stripped 4 bases from V and 0 bases from J, with 11 bases between. The CDR3 loop reads CASSRDSYSYEQYF. As DNA, the CDR3 is TGCGCCAGCAGCCGAGACTCTTACTCCTACGAGCAGTACTTC.

This clonotype was recorded at least ten times. The rearrangement uses TRBV30 and TRBJ2-2, with TRBD1 matching over 10 bases. Germline V gene lookup returns CDR1 GTSNPN and CDR2 SVGIG (reference sequence). This CDR3 is 14 amino acids long. The trim removed 6 bases at V and 4 bases at J, leaving 5 bases unmatched. The CDR3 here is CACGTGDFTGELFF. The DNA of the CDR3 is TGTGCCTGCGGGACAGGGGATTTCACCGGGGAGCTGTTTTTT.

The chain recombines TRBV5-1 with TRBJ2-3; TRBD2 matches 8 bases. Germline loops: CDR1 SGHRS, CDR2 YFSETQ. The CDR3 length is 16 residues. V lost 0 bases and J lost 0; bases outside the gene matches: 3. In DNA, the CDR3 is TGCGCCAGCAGCTTGGCAAGCGGGAGAAGCACAGATACGCAGTATTTT. This sequence encodes CASSLASGRSTDTQYF.

This clonotype was detected only a few times. The chain carries TRBV3-1 and TRBJ2-1; 9 nucleotides line up with TRBD2. CDR3 length: 15 residues. V shed 6 bases, J shed 3 bases, and the junction held 6 bases outside the gene matches. Germline CDR1 and CDR2: LGHDT and YNNKEL (reference sequence). The CDR3 bases are TGTGCCAGCAGTTATCTTAGCGGGGGCTACAATGAGCAGTTCTTC. It codes for CASSYLSGGYNEQFF.

V is TRBV5-6 and J is TRBJ2-7; D gene uncertain. The V gene lost 6 bases and the J gene lost 3 bases, with 13 bases spanning the gap. Germline V gene sequence: CDR1 SGHDT, CDR2 YYEEEE. The CDR3 covers 13 residues. As DNA, the CDR3 is TGTGCCAGCAACTTAGGGCAGAACTACGAGCAGTACTTC. Amino acids: CASNLGQNYEQYF.

The J gene is TRBJ1-5, the V gene TRBV29-1; D perhaps matches TRBD1 (5 bases). The germline V gene encodes CDR1 SQVTM and CDR2 ANQGSEA. The germline V and J ends were trimmed by 4 bases and 1 base, with 14 bases remaining between them. This CDR3 contains 15 residues. The CDR3 loop is CSVALEGQSNQPQHF. The CDR3, as DNA: TGCAGCGTTGCGTTGGAGGGGCAAAGCAATCAGCCCCAGCATTTT.

This chain links TRBV28 with TRBJ2-1; TRBD2 aligns across 9 bases. This CDR3 spans 17 amino acids. The trim removed 4 bases at V and 7 bases at J, leaving 14 bases unmatched. The germline gives CDR1 MDHEN, CDR2 SYDVKM. CDR3 nucleotide sequence: TGTGCCAGCAGTTCCCTCCCGACTAGCGGCCTCACTAATGAGCAGTTCTTC. Translating gives CASSSLPTSGLTNEQFF.

This clonotype was seen ten or more times. The J gene is TRBJ2-7, the V gene TRBV19; D may be TRBD1 (5 bases). Trimming took 2 bases from V and 0 from J, leaving 8 bases between them. The CDR3 has 14 residues. Germline V gives CDR1 LNHDA, CDR2 SQIVND (reference sequence). For the CDR3, the DNA is TGTGCCAGTAGTATATTGGACAACTCCTACGAGCAGTACTTC. Translation gives CASSILDNSYEQYF.

This clonotype was observed a few times. The V and J genes are TRBV14 and TRBJ1-2, with 7 bases lining up with TRBD1. This CDR3 is 14 amino acids long. V was clipped by 1 base and J by 4 bases; unmatched bases: 3. CDR1 and CDR2 (germline): SGHDN, FVKESK. The CDR3 is CASSQVEGAYGYTF. CDR3 nucleotides: TGTGCCAGCAGCCAAGTGGAGGGGGCCTATGGCTACACCTTC.

As to this clonotype: A read error is possible here, since a much larger clone lies one base away. V usage is TRBV20-1 and J usage is TRBJ2-3; 12 bases agree with TRBD2. CDR3 length: 15 residues. CDR1 DFQATT and CDR2 SNEGSKA come from the germline V gene (reference sequence). The CDR3 coding sequence is TGCAGTACCGTGACTAGCGGGAGTAACAGAGATATGCAGTATTTT. Its translation is CSTVTSGSNRDMQYF.

This sequence joins TRBV18 and TRBJ1-6; D unclear. Germline V lookup: CDR1 KGHSH, CDR2 LQKENI. This CDR3 contains 13 residues. Trimming shortened V by 2 bases and J by 7 bases, and 6 bases separated the two germline ends. CDR3 region: CASSPSNNSPLHF. DNA of the CDR3: TGTGCCAGCTCACCATCAAACAATTCACCCCTCCACTTT.

This clonotype was counted many times. The chain uses TRBV27 and TRBJ2-7; possibly TRBD1 for D (6 bases). Trimming removed 4 bases at V and 7 bases at J, with 11 bases between. The CDR3 totals 12 residues. Germline-derived CDR1 and CDR2 are MNHEY and SMNVEV (reference sequence). The CDR3 DNA reads TGTGCCAGCAGTTCTCCCCAGGGGGAGCAGTACTTC. Its protein product is CASSSPQGEQYF.

This clonotype has just a few counts. V gene TRBV3-1 combines with J gene TRBJ2-7, with 10 bases matching TRBD2. The CDR3 consists of 17 residues. V was pared by 1 base and J by 4 bases, with 10 bases of the junction left unmatched. The V gene's germline CDR1 is LGHDT and CDR2 YNNKEL (reference sequence). Here the CDR3 reads CASSQVLGGLASYEQYF. DNA of the CDR3: TGTGCCAGCAGCCAAGTCCTAGGGGGACTAGCGAGTTACGAGCAGTACTTC.

The rearrangement links TRBV18 to TRBJ2-5; no reliable D call. Trimming took off 3 bases at V and 1 base at J, with 6 bases between the two ends. The CDR3 sequence is 13 residues long. Germline V gives CDR1 KGHSH, CDR2 LQKENI. The CDR3 here is CASSPQSQETQYF. CDR3 in DNA: TGTGCCAGCTCACCTCAGAGCCAAGAGACCCAGTACTTC.